Below are 30 T cell receptor beta chains sequenced from a single sample in a study of beta chain features in type 1 diabetes. The whole isolated RNA underwent reverse transcription, so sequencing captured expressed TCRB transcripts. Using immunoSEQ multiplex PCR, the repertoire was profiled, and TCRdb retains in-frame clones only, with some absent. This table has 120,000 to 150,000 clones, 40% to 60% appearing once. Sequences were obtained from Tregs from blood. The receptors shown here come from a man aged 18 to 29 in good health.

This sequence joins TRBV6-5 and TRBJ2-3; the match to TRBD2 covers 8 bases. The germline V gene has CDR1 MNHEY and CDR2 SVGAGI. The CDR3 totals 14 residues. Germline trimming cut 4 bases from V and 4 bases from J; bases unmatched to any gene: 4. CDR3 sequence: CASSWRGVSDTQYF. CDR3 nucleotide sequence: TGTGCCAGCAGTTGGCGGGGGGTGTCAGATACGCAGTATTTT.

The CDR3: CASSRRDSSKANYGYTF. CDR3 DNA sequence: TGTGCCAGCAGCAGAAGGGACAGTTCAAAAGCTAACTATGGCTACACCTTC. V is TRBV7-2 and J is TRBJ1-2, with 7 bases fitting TRBD1. This CDR3 contains 17 residues. Trimming took 5 bases from V and 0 from J; bases not matched to a gene: 12. Germline V lookup: CDR1 SGHTA, CDR2 FQGNSA. Full variable domain (rest looked up from reference TRBV7-2 and TRBJ1-2): GAGVSQSPSNKVTEKGKDVELRCDPISGHTALYWYRQSLGQGLEFLIYFQGNSAPDKSGLPSDRFSAERTGGSVSTLTIQRTQQEDSAVYLCASSRRDSSKANYGYTFGSGTRLTVV.

The V call is TRBV10-3, the J call TRBJ2-3, with 8 bases matching TRBD2. The V segment lost 5 bases and the J segment 8 bases; nucleotides outside the gene matches: 18. Germline V CDR1 and CDR2: ENHRY, SYGVKD. CDR3 length equals 17 residues. As DNA, the CDR3 is TGTGCCATCAGTCGTCATGGGGCTAGCGGGCCAGGAGGTACGCAGTATTTT. Translating gives CAISRHGASGPGGTQYF.

This chain connects TRBV5-1 to TRBJ2-5, with TRBD1 as a possible D gene (5 bases). The CDR3 spans 13 residues. In germline, CDR1 is SGHRS, CDR2 YFSETQ. The V end was cut by 0 bases, the J end by 5 bases, with 8 bases between. This CDR3 is CASSLAGRETQYF. The CDR3 DNA reads TGCGCCAGCAGCTTGGCAGGGCGGGAGACCCAGTACTTC. The full variable domain, with the rest looked up from reference TRBV5-1 and TRBJ2-5, is KAGVTQTPRYLIKTRGQQVTLSCSPISGHRSVSWYQQTPGQGLQFLFEYFSETQRNKGNFPGRFSGRQFSNSRSEMNVSTLELGDSALYLCASSLAGRETQYFGPGTRLLVL.

The chain recombines TRBV6-9 with TRBJ1-5; 10 bases fit TRBD1. CDR1 and CDR2 from the germline V gene are MNHGY and SVAAGI. Losses at the gene ends were 1 base for V and 0 bases for J; bases not matched to a gene: 6. The CDR3 consists of 18 residues. DNA of the CDR3: TGTGCCAGCAGTTATTTTTTGACAGGGGGCAATAGCAATCAGCCCCAGCATTTT. Protein product: CASSYFLTGGNSNQPQHF.

This clone was counted only a few times. The chain recombines TRBV7-9 with TRBJ2-7; D possibly corresponds to TRBD1 (6 bases). Germline V gene sequence: CDR1 SEHNR, CDR2 FQNEAQ (reference sequence). There are 15 residues in the CDR3. Trimming removed 2 bases from V and 2 bases from J, with 13 bases in between. CDR3 sequence (DNA): TGTGCCAGCAGCTTACGTGAACAGGGTACCTACGAGCAGTACTTC. This translates into CASSLREQGTYEQYF.

This clone was seen a few times. This chain's CDR3 is CASSLLGGFSGNTIYF. Here the CDR3 DNA reads TGTGCCAGCAGCCTCCTGGGGGGGTTCTCTGGAAACACCATATATTTT. The V call is TRBV11-2, the J call TRBJ1-3; a possible D gene is TRBD1 (5 bases). This CDR3 is 16 amino acids long. With 5 bases removed from V and 0 bases from J, the gap between germline ends came to 14 bases. Looked up from germline, CDR1 is SGHAT and CDR2 is FQNNGV.

The chain recombines TRBV10-3 with TRBJ1-1; 7 nucleotides agree with TRBD1. The V segment lost 6 bases and the J segment 3 bases; nucleotides outside the gene matches: 4. CDR1 is ENHRY and CDR2 is SYGVKD in the germline V gene. The length of the CDR3 is 13 residues. CDR3 amino acids: CAIRAQGYTEAFF. The CDR3 region has the DNA TGTGCCATCAGGGCACAGGGGTACACTGAAGCTTTCTTT.

There are a few counts of this clone. The chain has TRBV6-5 and TRBJ2-1; 7 positions agree with TRBD2. The junction had 10 bases not matched to a gene; V was cut back by 4 bases and J by 7 bases. The germline V gene encodes CDR1 MNHEY and CDR2 SVGAGI. The CDR3 loop spans 15 amino acids. CDR3 sequence reads: CASSSREKLGNEQFF. The CDR3 nucleotides are TGTGCCAGCAGTTCGCGGGAGAAGTTAGGGAATGAGCAGTTCTTC.

This clone was found a few times. An end of the junction differs from the germline gene, which may be a read error. The CDR3 spells CAWSSPRQGPVF. CDR3 bases: TGTGCCTGGAGTTCACCGCGACAGGGGCCGGTCTTC. The chain links TRBV30 to TRBJ1-2, with 8 positions matching TRBD1. CDR1 GTSNPN and CDR2 SVGIG come from the germline V gene (reference sequence). There are 12 residues in the CDR3. The full variable domain, its missing parts supplied by reference TRBV30 and TRBJ1-2, is SQTIHQWPATLVQPVGSPLSLECTVEGTSNPNLYWYRQAAGRGLQLLFYSVGIGQISSEVPQNLSASRPQDRQFILSSKKLLLSDSGFYLCAWSSPRQGPVFGSGTRLTVV.

There are a few counts of this clone. The chain is built from TRBV28 and TRBJ1-2, with D possibly TRBD1 on 6 matching bases. Looked up from germline, CDR1 is MDHEN and CDR2 is SYDVKM. V lost 8 bases to trimming and J lost 1 base, with 14 bases between them. The CDR3 length is 14 residues. The CDR3: CASDGQPNNYGYTF. The CDR3 coding sequence is TGTGCCAGCGACGGACAGCCAAATAACTATGGCTACACCTTC.

The chain links TRBV19 to TRBJ1-2; D not certain. Germline values: CDR1 LNHDA, CDR2 SQIVND (reference sequence). V lost 8 bases to trimming and J lost 2 bases, with 9 bases between them. This CDR3 is 12 amino acids long. This chain's CDR3 is CASSTLNYGYTF. The CDR3, as DNA: TGTGCCAGTTCGACACTGAACTATGGCTACACCTTC.

This chain links TRBV19 with TRBJ2-4, with 9 bases matching TRBD1. The CDR3 totals 16 residues. Germline values: CDR1 LNHDA, CDR2 SQIVND (reference sequence). V was pared by 8 bases and J by 6 bases, with 14 bases of the junction left unmatched. The CDR3 protein is CASQTGGGGRRNIQYF. The CDR3 nucleotides read TGTGCCAGTCAAACAGGGGGCGGGGGTAGGAGAAACATTCAGTACTTC.

CDR3 in DNA: TGTGCCAGCAGCTTATCACAGGGGGGATCACCCCTCCACTTT. Translation gives CASSLSQGGSPLHF. The chain uses TRBV7-2 and TRBJ1-6; the match to TRBD1 covers 8 bases. The CDR3 sequence is 14 residues long. Germline V gene lookup returns CDR1 SGHTA and CDR2 FQGNSA. Trimming at V came to 2 bases and at J to 10 bases, leaving 4 bases not matched to a gene.

This rearrangement joins TRBV7-9 to TRBJ2-7; 10 nucleotides agree with TRBD1. The germline V gene encodes CDR1 SEHNR and CDR2 FQNEAQ (reference sequence). Germline trimming cut 2 bases from V and 4 bases from J; bases unmatched to any gene: 8. The CDR3 is 16 residues long. CDR3 sequence: CASSLTPGQGTYEQYF. The CDR3 nucleotides read TGTGCCAGCAGCTTAACTCCGGGACAGGGGACGTACGAGCAGTACTTC.

This chain uses TRBV6-5 with TRBJ2-7; 8 nucleotides line up with TRBD1. Trimming took 2 bases from V and 3 from J; bases not matched to a gene: 3. The CDR3 runs 14 residues. Looked up from germline, CDR1 is MNHEY and CDR2 is SVGAGI. The CDR3 reads CASSYGQGYYEQYF. The CDR3 DNA is TGTGCCAGCAGTTACGGACAGGGATACTACGAGCAGTACTTC.

The gene calls are TRBV5-1 and TRBJ1-4; no firm D call. This CDR3 is built from 14 residues. V was shortened by 2 bases and J by 0 bases, with 5 bases between the two germline ends. Germline V gene sequence: CDR1 SGHRS, CDR2 YFSETQ. CDR3 DNA: TGCGCCAGCAGCTTCGGTTCAACTAATGAAAAACTGTTTTTT. This codes for CASSFGSTNEKLFF. The whole variable domain, remainder taken from reference TRBV5-1 and TRBJ1-4, is KAGVTQTPRYLIKTRGQQVTLSCSPISGHRSVSWYQQTPGQGLQFLFEYFSETQRNKGNFPGRFSGRQFSNSRSEMNVSTLELGDSALYLCASSFGSTNEKLFFGSGTQLSVL.

This clone was recorded a few times. The chain carries TRBV6-5 and TRBJ1-6; no clear D gene. V lost 2 bases and J 9 bases, leaving 8 bases between the germline ends. In germline, CDR1 is MNHEY, CDR2 SVGAGI. CDR3 length equals 13 residues. Written as DNA, the CDR3 is TGTGCCAGCAGTTACGAAGGGAGTTCACCCCTCCACTTT. It yields the protein CASSYEGSSPLHF.

This clone turned up a few times. The chain couples TRBV7-2 to TRBJ2-1; 10 nucleotides align to TRBD2. The ends lost 4 bases at V and 3 bases at J; junction bases unmatched: 9. Germline CDR1 SGHTA, CDR2 FQGNSA. CDR3 length: 17 residues. The CDR3 loop is CASSSWWASGGYNEQFF. CDR3 nucleotides: TGTGCCAGCAGCTCCTGGTGGGCTAGCGGGGGCTACAATGAGCAGTTCTTC.

The chain combines TRBV2 with TRBJ1-3; D not certain. Germline V gives CDR1 SNHLY, CDR2 FYNNEI. The V end was cut by 5 bases, the J end by 0 bases, with 14 bases between. The CDR3 is 16 amino acids. CDR3 region: CASSFFELISGNTIYF. CDR3 nucleotides: TGTGCCAGCAGTTTCTTCGAACTGATCTCTGGAAACACCATATATTTT. Supplemented by reference TRBV2 and TRBJ1-3, the full variable domain reads EPEVTQTPSHQVTQMGQEVILRCVPISNHLYFYWYRQILGQKVEFLVSFYNNEISEKSEIFDDQFSVERPDGSNFTLKIRSTKLEDSAMYFCASSFFELISGNTIYFGEGSWLTVV.

The genes are TRBV5-1 and TRBJ1-3; D might be TRBD1 (5 bases). V lost 3 bases to trimming and J lost 0 bases, with 10 bases between them. This CDR3 region has 15 residues. The germline V gene encodes CDR1 SGHRS and CDR2 YFSETQ. CDR3: CASSSGLLSGNTIYF. As DNA, the CDR3 is TGCGCCAGCAGCTCGGGACTCCTCTCTGGAAACACCATATATTTT. The full variable domain, with the rest looked up from reference TRBV5-1 and TRBJ1-3, is KAGVTQTPRYLIKTRGQQVTLSCSPISGHRSVSWYQQTPGQGLQFLFEYFSETQRNKGNFPGRFSGRQFSNSRSEMNVSTLELGDSALYLCASSSGLLSGNTIYFGEGSWLTVV.

V gene TRBV2 combines with J gene TRBJ1-2; D remains unclear. V lost 3 bases to trimming and J lost 4 bases, with 9 bases between them. CDR3 length: 13 residues. Germline-derived CDR1 and CDR2 are SNHLY and FYNNEI. Written as DNA, the CDR3 is TGTGCCAGCAGTGACCCCCAGATCTATGGCTACACCTTC. Amino acids: CASSDPQIYGYTF.

There are a few counts of this clone. The J gene is TRBJ2-5, the V gene TRBV18; a possible D gene is TRBD1 (6 bases). Germline lookup yields CDR1 KGHSH and CDR2 LQKENI. V lost 3 bases, J lost 1 base, and 9 bases lay in between. The CDR3 runs 14 residues. Here the CDR3 DNA reads TGTGCCAGCTCACCGGACAGCCGCCAAGAGACCCAGTACTTC. This encodes CASSPDSRQETQYF.

The rearrangement links TRBV18 to TRBJ2-1, with 11 bases matching TRBD2. CDR1 KGHSH and CDR2 LQKENI come from the germline V gene. The CDR3 consists of 17 residues. The V and J ends lost 5 bases and 0 bases, in that order; junction bases with no gene match: 6. CDR3 bases: TGTGCCAGCTCATTACGACTAGCGGGGCACTCCTACAATGAGCAGTTCTTC. Its protein is CASSLRLAGHSYNEQFF.

The chain carries TRBV18 and TRBJ2-7, with TRBD1 identical over 7 bases. This CDR3 is built from 14 residues. Germline CDR1 is KGHSH and CDR2 is LQKENI. The J segment lost 3 bases and the V segment lost 6 bases, leaving 8 bases of the junction unmatched. The CDR3 DNA reads TGTGCCAGCTCCCGCAGACAGGGTAGCTACGAGCAGTACTTC. As protein: CASSRRQGSYEQYF. Complete variable domain (other parts from reference TRBV18 and TRBJ2-7): NAGVMQNPRHLVRRRGQEARLRCSPMKGHSHVYWYRQLPEEGLKFMVYLQKENIIDESGMPKERFSAEFPKEGPSILRIQQVVRGDSAAYFCASSRRQGSYEQYFGPGTRLTVT.

In its sample, this clone was seen once. The chain couples TRBV10-3 to TRBJ2-7; weak D call: TRBD2 (6 bases). CDR3 length: 15 amino acids. Trimming shortened V by 5 bases and J by 0 bases, and 14 bases separated the two germline ends. Per germline, CDR1 ENHRY and CDR2 SYGVKD. CDR3 nucleotides: TGTGCCATCAGTCTACGCGGAGGGAGCTCCTACGAGCAGTACTTC. Translation: CAISLRGGSSYEQYF.

CDR3: CASSLTGQGYNYGYTF. CDR3 nucleotides: TGTGCCAGCAGTCTGACGGGACAGGGCTACAACTATGGCTACACCTTC. The rearrangement links TRBV27 to TRBJ1-2; TRBD1 matches at 9 bases. Germline V CDR1 and CDR2: MNHEY, SMNVEV (reference sequence). V gave up 5 bases and J gave up 2 bases; unmatched junction bases: 9. The CDR3 extends over 16 amino acids.

The CDR3 nucleotides are TGTGCCAGCAGTTTACGGACAAACGGGGGTGGCTACACCTTC. Translated: CASSLRTNGGGYTF. The V and J genes are TRBV28 and TRBJ1-2; TRBD1 might be the D (5 bases). Per the germline V gene, CDR1 is MDHEN and CDR2 is SYDVKM. The CDR3 extends over 14 amino acids. V shed 2 bases and J shed 7 bases, with 14 bases lying between them.

The CDR3 loop reads CASTPVAGGGTGELFF. The DNA for the CDR3 is TGTGCCAGCACCCCAGTGGCGGGAGGGGGGACCGGGGAGCTGTTTTTT. This chain uses TRBV7-3 with TRBJ2-2; 9 bases map to TRBD2. This CDR3 is built from 16 residues. Losses at the gene ends were 7 bases for V and 5 bases for J; bases not matched to a gene: 11. Germline-derived CDR1 and CDR2 are SGHTA and FQGTGA.

The gene calls are TRBV30 and TRBJ2-7, with TRBD2 matching 10 bases. With 2 bases clipped from V and 2 bases from J, the junction kept 9 bases outside the gene matches. Germline values: CDR1 GTSNPN, CDR2 SVGIG (reference sequence). CDR3 length equals 16 residues. CDR3 protein: CAWSRGSGRVTYEQYF. In nucleotides, the CDR3 is TGTGCCTGGAGTAGAGGAAGCGGGAGGGTCACCTACGAGCAGTACTTC.